Below are 25 T cell receptor beta chains sequenced from a single sample in a study of sequential checkpoint blockade in melanoma. The protocol was immunoSEQ multiplex PCR, while the TCRdb copy is restricted to in-frame clones and leaves out a portion. Here the sample spans approximately 26,000 clones, 75% to 80% being singletons. Described treatment: randomized to nivolumab then ipilimumab (arm A) or the reverse (arm B). The sample was CD8+ T cells sorted from blood (inferred from file names), taken from a patient given nivolumab and ipilimumab in sequence. The receptors stem from a human donor with melanoma.

This clone was picked up one time. The chain recombines TRBV15 with TRBJ1-4; 11 nucleotides align to TRBD1. CDR3 length: 16 residues. Unmatched junction bases numbered 6, after V lost 6 bases and J lost 3 bases. CDR1 LNHNV and CDR2 YYDKDF come from the germline V gene (reference sequence). This chain's CDR3 is CATSPGTGGANEKLFF. The CDR3 DNA reads TGTGCCACCAGTCCCGGGACAGGGGGGGCTAATGAAAAACTGTTTTTT. The whole variable domain, filled in from reference TRBV15 and TRBJ1-4, reads DAMVIQNPRYQVTQFGKPVTLSCSQTLNHNVMYWYQQKSSQAPKLLFHYYDKDFNNEADTPDNFQSRRPNTSFCFLDIRSPGLGDTAMYLCATSPGTGGANEKLFFGSGTQLSVL.

This clone turned up a few times. CDR3 sequence reads: CASSSGASGIYEQYF. CDR3 coding DNA: TGTGCCAGCAGCTCCGGGGCTAGCGGCATCTACGAGCAGTACTTC. This chain connects TRBV5-4 to TRBJ2-7, with TRBD2 identical over 7 bases. Germline V lookup: CDR1 SGHNT, CDR2 YYREEE (reference sequence). CDR3 length equals 15 residues. After removal of 3 bases from V and 3 bases from J, the junction contained 9 bases not matched to a gene.

The chain carries TRBV28 and TRBJ2-2, with a weak D call TRBD2 (6 bases). Germline lookup yields CDR1 MDHEN and CDR2 SYDVKM. The V and J ends lost 8 bases and 4 bases respectively, with 8 bases between them. CDR3 size: 12 residues. CDR3 region: CASRLGTGELFF. The CDR3 DNA is TGTGCCAGCCGACTAGGCACCGGGGAGCTGTTTTTT. Drawing the rest from reference TRBV28 and TRBJ2-2, the complete variable domain is DVKVTQSSRYLVKRTGEKVFLECVQDMDHENMFWYRQDPGLGLRLIYFSYDVKMKEKGDIPEGYSVSREKKERFSLILESASTNQTSMYLCASRLGTGELFFGEGSRLTVL.

This clone was seen once. V and J are TRBV4-1 and TRBJ2-7; TRBD1 matches at 8 bases. From germline, CDR1 is MGHRA and CDR2 YSYEKL. V gave up 2 bases and J gave up 3 bases; unmatched junction bases: 3. This CDR3 spans 14 amino acids. CDR3 DNA sequence: TGCGCCAGCAGCCAATTGACAGGGGACTACGAGCAGTACTTC. Translated, it gives CASSQLTGDYEQYF.

The V gene is TRBV29-1, the J gene TRBJ1-1, with 7 bases identical to TRBD1. V was pared by 0 bases and J by 4 bases, with 11 bases of the junction left unmatched. The CDR3 is 16 amino acids. The V gene's germline CDR1 is SQVTM and CDR2 ANQGSEA. CDR3 region: CSVEDLGQAGGTEAFF. The CDR3 bases are TGCAGCGTTGAAGATCTTGGACAGGCCGGGGGCACTGAAGCTTTCTTT.

The V call is TRBV2, the J call TRBJ2-1; 10 bases are a match to TRBD2. After removal of 3 bases from V and 7 bases from J, the junction contained 6 bases not matched to a gene. The CDR3 spans 15 residues. Germline V lookup: CDR1 SNHLY, CDR2 FYNNEI. CDR3 sequence: CASSDLAGVKNEQFF. The CDR3 coding sequence is TGTGCCAGCAGTGACCTAGCGGGAGTTAAAAATGAGCAGTTCTTC.

The chain links TRBV2 to TRBJ1-2; 7 bases are a match to TRBD1. The CDR3 spans 17 residues. V dropped 11 bases and J dropped 4; count of bases not matched to a gene: 22. Germline V gene sequence: CDR1 SNHLY, CDR2 FYNNEI. Written as DNA, the CDR3 is TGTGCCTTTCCGACGTCGGACAGGTCAGGTTTGGTCTATGGCTACACCTTC. Protein sequence: CAFPTSDRSGLVYGYTF. Full variable domain (missing parts from reference TRBV2 and TRBJ1-2): EPEVTQTPSHQVTQMGQEVILRCVPISNHLYFYWYRQILGQKVEFLVSFYNNEISEKSEIFDDQFSVERPDGSNFTLKIRSTKLEDSAMYFCAFPTSDRSGLVYGYTFGSGTRLTVV.

V usage is TRBV13 and J usage is TRBJ1-4; weak D call: TRBD1 (6 bases). The CDR3 has 16 residues. The V gene's germline CDR1 is PRHDT and CDR2 FYEKMQ (reference sequence). V was cut by 4 bases and J by 6 bases, with 18 bases left in between. The CDR3 here is CASSYTEMGADEKLFF. The CDR3 bases are TGTGCCAGCAGCTACACAGAAATGGGGGCGGATGAAAAACTGTTTTTT. Complete variable domain (other parts from reference TRBV13 and TRBJ1-4): AAGVIQSPRHLIKEKRETATLKCYPIPRHDTVYWYQQGPGQDPQFLISFYEKMQSDKGSIPDRFSAQQFSDYHSELNMSSLELGDSALYFCASSYTEMGADEKLFFGSGTQLSVL.

Within the sample, this clone is medium-sized. This rearrangement joins TRBV7-9 to TRBJ2-3; TRBD2 matches 7 bases. This CDR3 is built from 10 residues. J gave up 5 bases and V 10 bases, and 0 bases lay outside the gene matches. Germline CDR1 and CDR2: SEHNR and FQNEAQ (reference sequence). The CDR3 DNA is TGTGCCACGGGGGGAGATACGCAGTATTTT. This translates into CATGGDTQYF.

This chain joins TRBV6-4 and TRBJ2-2; maybe TRBD1 (5 bases). Per the germline V gene, CDR1 is MRHNA and CDR2 is SNTAGT. Trimming took 0 bases from V and 7 from J, leaving 6 bases between them. CDR3 length: 13 amino acids. The CDR3: CASSDSTGGELFF. Written as DNA, the CDR3 is TGTGCCAGCAGTGACTCCACAGGCGGGGAGCTGTTTTTT.

The gene calls are TRBV5-8 and TRBJ2-7; tentative D call: TRBD1 (5 bases). The CDR3 loop spans 14 amino acids. CDR1 SGHTS and CDR2 YDEGEE come from the germline V gene. The germline V and J ends were trimmed by 2 bases and 2 bases, with 11 bases remaining between them. The CDR3 DNA follows: TGTGCCAGCAGCTTAAGGGGCGAGACCTACGAGCAGTACTTC. It translates to CASSLRGETYEQYF.

This sequence joins TRBV27 and TRBJ2-5; 9 positions match TRBD1. The J call may be faulty, since TRBJ2-7 better matches the DNA end. Germline loops: CDR1 MNHEY, CDR2 SMNVEV (reference sequence). The CDR3 runs 12 residues. The CDR3 loop is CASRDRGTEQYF. The CDR3 DNA is TGTGCCAGCAGGGACAGGGGTACCGAGCAGTACTTC.

V gene TRBV20-1 combines with J gene TRBJ1-1; D is uncertain. Trimming took 5 bases from V and 7 from J, leaving 11 bases between them. Looked up from germline, CDR1 is DFQATT and CDR2 is SNEGSKA (reference sequence). This CDR3 contains 11 residues. The CDR3 sequence is CSAPWFSEAFF. CDR3 nucleotide sequence: TGCAGTGCTCCCTGGTTTAGTGAAGCTTTCTTT.

The chain is built from TRBV4-2 and TRBJ1-2; D possibly corresponds to TRBD1 (6 bases). The CDR3 covers 15 residues. Germline CDR1 and CDR2: LGHNA and YNFKEQ. V was shortened by 4 bases and J by 4 bases, with 16 bases between the two germline ends. In nucleotides, the CDR3 is TGTGCCAGCAGCCTAGGAACAGGGACTAGCTATGGCTACACCTTC. Translation gives CASSLGTGTSYGYTF.

CDR3 in DNA: TGTGCCAGCAGTCCCGGGACACACTACGAGCAGTACTTC. It yields the protein CASSPGTHYEQYF. The V call is TRBV27, the J call TRBJ2-7, with D tentatively TRBD1 (6 bases). The length of the CDR3 is 13 residues. Germline CDR1 MNHEY, CDR2 SMNVEV (reference sequence). V was pared by 5 bases and J by 3 bases, with 11 bases between.

The genes are TRBV18 and TRBJ1-1; TRBD1 agrees at 10 bases. The V gene end was trimmed by 5 bases and the J gene end by 4 bases; junction bases not matched to a gene: 4. The CDR3 length is 14 residues. Germline V lookup: CDR1 KGHSH, CDR2 LQKENI. CDR3 amino acids: CASSDRGPGTEAFF. As DNA, the CDR3 is TGTGCCAGCTCAGACAGGGGGCCGGGCACTGAAGCTTTCTTT.

The rearrangement uses TRBV14 and TRBJ2-1; a weak D match, TRBD1 (6 bases). Between the trimmed V and J ends, which lost 1 base and 6 bases, there was a span of 13 bases. CDR1 and CDR2 (germline): SGHDN, FVKESK. The CDR3 loop spans 15 amino acids. In nucleotides, the CDR3 is TGTGCCAGCAGCCAAGTAGGGGCAGGGGTCAATGAGCAGTTCTTC. Translating gives CASSQVGAGVNEQFF.

V gene TRBV13 combines with J gene TRBJ2-1, with TRBD2 matching 11 bases. Germline-derived CDR1 and CDR2 are PRHDT and FYEKMQ (reference sequence). CDR3 length: 15 residues. Unmatched junction bases numbered 4, after V lost 5 bases and J lost 4 bases. CDR3 region: CASSRGLAEYNEQFF. The CDR3 DNA reads TGTGCCAGCAGCCGGGGACTAGCGGAGTACAATGAGCAGTTCTTC. The full variable domain, completed using reference TRBV13 and TRBJ2-1, is AAGVIQSPRHLIKEKRETATLKCYPIPRHDTVYWYQQGPGQDPQFLISFYEKMQSDKGSIPDRFSAQQFSDYHSELNMSSLELGDSALYFCASSRGLAEYNEQFFGPGTRLTVL.

V is TRBV4-3 and J is TRBJ2-1; 8 bases are a match to TRBD2. Looked up from germline, CDR1 is LGHNA and CDR2 is YSLEER. The CDR3 runs to 15 residues. V lost 0 bases and J lost 5; bases outside the gene matches: 3. CDR3 amino acids: CASSQDPAGDNEQFF. The CDR3 coding sequence is TGCGCCAGCAGCCAAGACCCAGCGGGAGACAATGAGCAGTTCTTC.

The chain is built from TRBV19 and TRBJ2-2; D gene uncertain. With 5 bases removed from V and 5 bases from J, the gap between germline ends came to 12 bases. This CDR3 region has 14 residues. CDR1 is LNHDA, CDR2 SQIVND, per germline (reference sequence). For the CDR3, the DNA is TGTGCCAGTAGTGTTTACAGCCCGACCGGGGAGCTGTTTTTT. This sequence encodes CASSVYSPTGELFF. Filled out from reference TRBV19 and TRBJ2-2, the complete variable domain reads DGGITQSPKYLFRKEGQNVTLSCEQNLNHDAMYWYRQDPGQGLRLIYYSQIVNDFQKGDIAEGYSVSREKKESFPLTVTSAQKNPTAFYLCASSVYSPTGELFFGEGSRLTVL.

The CDR3 spells CASTPGTSGTYEQYF. CDR3 DNA sequence: TGTGCCAGCACCCCCGGGACTAGCGGGACCTACGAGCAGTACTTC. The chain joins TRBV7-8 to TRBJ2-7, with 13 nucleotides matching TRBD2. J was trimmed by 2 bases and V by 7 bases; bases with no gene match: 5. CDR1 is SGHVS, CDR2 FQNEAQ, per germline. This CDR3 spans 15 amino acids.

V and J are TRBV5-8 and TRBJ2-2, with 7 bases lining up with TRBD2. The CDR3 covers 16 residues. Germline V gene sequence: CDR1 SGHTS, CDR2 YDEGEE. V shed 2 bases, J shed 0 bases, and the junction held 4 bases outside the gene matches. CDR3 DNA sequence: TGTGCCAGCAGCTTACTCGGACTAGCGAACACCGGGGAGCTGTTTTTT. It yields the protein CASSLLGLANTGELFF.

The chain has TRBV9 and TRBJ2-5, with a tentative D call TRBD1 (6 bases). V was cut by 3 bases and J by 5 bases, with 14 bases left in between. This CDR3 contains 14 residues. Germline CDR1 and CDR2: SGDLS and YYNGEE. The CDR3 DNA reads as TGTGCCAGCAGCGACCAGGGGTTCGGGGAGACCCAGTACTTC. Translated: CASSDQGFGETQYF. Combining the CDR3 with reference TRBV9 and TRBJ2-5 gives the whole variable domain DSGVTQTPKHLITATGQRVTLRCSPRSGDLSVYWYQQSLDQGLQFLIQYYNGEERAKGNILERFSAQQFPDLHSELNLSSLELGDSALYFCASSDQGFGETQYFGPGTRLLVL.

This chain links TRBV29-1 with TRBJ1-1; D uncertain. The CDR3 is 12 residues long. In germline, CDR1 is SQVTM, CDR2 ANQGSEA. V was clipped by 4 bases and J by 4 bases, with 10 bases between them. Here the CDR3 reads CSVGSLATEAFF. The CDR3 DNA sequence: TGCAGCGTTGGGTCGTTGGCCACTGAAGCTTTCTTT. The whole variable domain, filled in from reference TRBV29-1 and TRBJ1-1, reads SAVISQKPSRDICQRGTSLTIQCQVDSQVTMMFWYRQQPGQSLTLIATANQGSEATYESGFVIDKFPISRPNLTFSTLTVSNMSPEDSSIYLCSVGSLATEAFFGQGTRLTVV.

The chain recombines TRBV27 with TRBJ1-1; the D gene is possibly TRBD1 (5 bases). Germline CDR1 is MNHEY and CDR2 is SMNVEV (reference sequence). The CDR3 extends over 14 amino acids. The V end was cut by 5 bases, the J end by 5 bases, with 15 bases between. CDR3: CASSARGVGTEAFF. The DNA of the CDR3 is TGTGCCAGCAGTGCAAGGGGTGTTGGGACTGAAGCTTTCTTT.